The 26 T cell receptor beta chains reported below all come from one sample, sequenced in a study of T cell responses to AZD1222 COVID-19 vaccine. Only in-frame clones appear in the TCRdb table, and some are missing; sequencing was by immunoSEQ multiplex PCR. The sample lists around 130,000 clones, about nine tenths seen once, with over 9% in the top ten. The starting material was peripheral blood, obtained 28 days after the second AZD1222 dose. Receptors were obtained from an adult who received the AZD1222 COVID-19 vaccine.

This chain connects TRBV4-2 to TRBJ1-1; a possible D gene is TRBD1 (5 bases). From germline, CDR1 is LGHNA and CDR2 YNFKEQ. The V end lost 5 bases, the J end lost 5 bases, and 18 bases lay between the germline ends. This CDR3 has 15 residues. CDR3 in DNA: TGTGCCAGCAGCGGAGGTTCTGGGACCCCAACTGAAGCTTTCTTT. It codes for CASSGGSGTPTEAFF.

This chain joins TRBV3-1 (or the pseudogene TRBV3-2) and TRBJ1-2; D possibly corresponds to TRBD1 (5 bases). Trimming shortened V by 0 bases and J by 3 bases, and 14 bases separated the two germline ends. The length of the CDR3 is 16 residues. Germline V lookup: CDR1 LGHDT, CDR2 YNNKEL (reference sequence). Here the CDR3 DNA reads TGTGCCAGCAGCCAAGACGGGGCGGACACCTACTATGGCTACACCTTC. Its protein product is CASSQDGADTYYGYTF.

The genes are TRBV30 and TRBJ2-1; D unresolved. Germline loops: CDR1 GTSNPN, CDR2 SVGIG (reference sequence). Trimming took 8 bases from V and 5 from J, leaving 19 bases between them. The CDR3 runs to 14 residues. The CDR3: CAHSRWSPHNEQFF. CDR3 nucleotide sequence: TGTGCCCACTCAAGGTGGTCTCCCCACAATGAGCAGTTCTTC.

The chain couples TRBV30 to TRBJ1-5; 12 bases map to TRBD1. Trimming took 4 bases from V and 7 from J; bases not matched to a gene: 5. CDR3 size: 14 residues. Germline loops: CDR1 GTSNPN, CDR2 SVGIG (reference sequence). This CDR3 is CAWNLGTGGQPQHF. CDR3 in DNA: TGTGCCTGGAATCTCGGGACAGGGGGCCAGCCCCAGCATTTT.

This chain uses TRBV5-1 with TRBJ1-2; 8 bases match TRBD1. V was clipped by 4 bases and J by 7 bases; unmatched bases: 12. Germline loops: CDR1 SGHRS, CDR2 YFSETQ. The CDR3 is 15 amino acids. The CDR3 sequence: CASSGGTGAFGGYTF. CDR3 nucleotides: TGCGCCAGCAGCGGGGGGACAGGTGCCTTCGGTGGCTACACCTTC.

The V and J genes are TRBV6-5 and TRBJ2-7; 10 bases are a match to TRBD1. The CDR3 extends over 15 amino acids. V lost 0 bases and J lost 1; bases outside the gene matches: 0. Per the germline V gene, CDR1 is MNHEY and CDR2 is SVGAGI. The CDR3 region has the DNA TGTGCCAGCAGTTACTCGGGACAGGGGTCCTACGAGCAGTACTTC. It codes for CASSYSGQGSYEQYF.

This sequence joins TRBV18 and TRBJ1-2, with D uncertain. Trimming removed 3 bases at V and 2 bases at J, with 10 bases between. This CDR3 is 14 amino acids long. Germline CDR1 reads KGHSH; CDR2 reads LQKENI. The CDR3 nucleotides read TGTGCCAGCTCACCGGGAGGGCTCAACTATGGCTACACCTTC. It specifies CASSPGGLNYGYTF.

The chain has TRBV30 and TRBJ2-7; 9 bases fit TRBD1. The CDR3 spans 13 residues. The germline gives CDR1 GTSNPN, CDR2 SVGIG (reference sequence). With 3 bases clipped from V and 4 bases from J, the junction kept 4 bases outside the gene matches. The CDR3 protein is CAWREGQGYEQYF. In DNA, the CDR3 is TGTGCCTGGAGGGAGGGACAGGGTTACGAGCAGTACTTC.

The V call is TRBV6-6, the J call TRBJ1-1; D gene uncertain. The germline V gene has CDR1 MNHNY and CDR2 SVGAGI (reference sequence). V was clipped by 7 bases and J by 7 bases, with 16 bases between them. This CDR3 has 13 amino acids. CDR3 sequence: CASTVTRPGEAFF. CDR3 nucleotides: TGTGCCAGCACTGTCACCAGGCCTGGTGAAGCTTTCTTT.

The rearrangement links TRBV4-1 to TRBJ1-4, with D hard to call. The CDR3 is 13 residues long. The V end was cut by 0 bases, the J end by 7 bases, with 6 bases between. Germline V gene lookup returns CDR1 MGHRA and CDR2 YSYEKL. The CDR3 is CASSQDRAEKLFF. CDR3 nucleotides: TGCGCCAGCAGCCAAGATAGGGCTGAAAAACTGTTTTTT.

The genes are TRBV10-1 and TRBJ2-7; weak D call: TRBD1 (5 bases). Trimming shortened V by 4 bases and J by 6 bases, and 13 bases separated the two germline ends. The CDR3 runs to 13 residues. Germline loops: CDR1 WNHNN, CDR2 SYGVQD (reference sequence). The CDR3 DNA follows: TGCGCCAGCAGTGTGGCAGGGAATCGCGAGCAGTACTTC. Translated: CASSVAGNREQYF.

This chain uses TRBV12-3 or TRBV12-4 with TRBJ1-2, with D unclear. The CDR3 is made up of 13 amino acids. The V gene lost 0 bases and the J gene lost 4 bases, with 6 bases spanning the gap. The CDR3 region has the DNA TGTGCCAGCAGTTTAGCGTTCCTCTATGGCTACACCTTC. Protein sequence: CASSLAFLYGYTF.

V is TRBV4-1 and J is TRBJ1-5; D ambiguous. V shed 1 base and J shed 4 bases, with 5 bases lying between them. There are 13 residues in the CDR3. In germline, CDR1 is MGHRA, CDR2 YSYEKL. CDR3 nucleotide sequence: TGCGCCAGCAGCCAAGTGGTGAATCAGCCCCAGCATTTT. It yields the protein CASSQVVNQPQHF.

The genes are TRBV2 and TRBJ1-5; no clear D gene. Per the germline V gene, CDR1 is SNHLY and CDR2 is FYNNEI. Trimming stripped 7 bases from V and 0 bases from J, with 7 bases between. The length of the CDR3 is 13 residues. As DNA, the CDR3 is TGTGCCAGCACCCGGGATAGCAATCAGCCCCAGCATTTT. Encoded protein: CASTRDSNQPQHF.

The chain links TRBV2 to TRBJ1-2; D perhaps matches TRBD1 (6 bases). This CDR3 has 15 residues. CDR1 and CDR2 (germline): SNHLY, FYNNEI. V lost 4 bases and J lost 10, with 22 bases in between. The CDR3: CASSGTTGAIGFYTF. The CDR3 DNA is TGTGCCAGCAGTGGGACGACAGGCGCCATTGGATTCTACACCTTC.

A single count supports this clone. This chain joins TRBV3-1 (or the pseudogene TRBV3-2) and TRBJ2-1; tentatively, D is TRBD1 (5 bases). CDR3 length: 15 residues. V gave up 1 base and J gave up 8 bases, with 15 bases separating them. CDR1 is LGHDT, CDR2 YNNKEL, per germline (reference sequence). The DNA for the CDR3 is TGTGCCAGCAGCCAAGGAAGGGGCTTCGAGGATGAGCAGTTCTTC. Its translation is CASSQGRGFEDEQFF.

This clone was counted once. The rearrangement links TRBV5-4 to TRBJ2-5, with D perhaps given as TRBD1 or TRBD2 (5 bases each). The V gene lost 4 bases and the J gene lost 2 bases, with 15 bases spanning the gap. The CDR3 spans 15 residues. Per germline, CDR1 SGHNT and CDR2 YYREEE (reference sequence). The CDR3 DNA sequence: TGTGCCAGCAGCCAGGGCGCGGGTGCTCAAGAGACCCAGTACTTC. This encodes CASSQGAGAQETQYF.

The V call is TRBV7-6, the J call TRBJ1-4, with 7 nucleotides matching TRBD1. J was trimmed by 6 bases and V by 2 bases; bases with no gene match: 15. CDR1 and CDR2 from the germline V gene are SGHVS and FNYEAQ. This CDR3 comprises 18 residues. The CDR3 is CASSLTGQVGDLDEKLFF. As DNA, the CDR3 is TGTGCCAGCAGCTTAACTGGACAGGTTGGAGATCTGGATGAAAAACTGTTTTTT.

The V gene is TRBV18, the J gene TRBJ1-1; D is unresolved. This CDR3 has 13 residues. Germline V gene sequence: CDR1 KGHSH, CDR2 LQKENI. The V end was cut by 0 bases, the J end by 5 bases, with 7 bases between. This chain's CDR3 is CASSPPTRTEAFF. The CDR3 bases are TGTGCCAGCTCACCACCAACCCGGACTGAAGCTTTCTTT.

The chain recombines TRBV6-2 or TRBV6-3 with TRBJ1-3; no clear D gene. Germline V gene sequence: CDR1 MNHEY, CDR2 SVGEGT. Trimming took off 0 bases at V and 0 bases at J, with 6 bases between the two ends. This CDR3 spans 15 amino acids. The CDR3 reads CASSYSRSSGNTIYF. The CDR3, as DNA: TGTGCCAGCAGTTACTCGCGGAGCTCTGGAAACACCATATATTTT.

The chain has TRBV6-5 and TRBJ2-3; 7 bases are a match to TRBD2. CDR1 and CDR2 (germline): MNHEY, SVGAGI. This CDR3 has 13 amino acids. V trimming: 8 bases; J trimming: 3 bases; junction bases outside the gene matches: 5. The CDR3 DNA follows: TGTGCCAGCTTAGGACTAGGAACAGATACGCAGTATTTT. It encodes CASLGLGTDTQYF.

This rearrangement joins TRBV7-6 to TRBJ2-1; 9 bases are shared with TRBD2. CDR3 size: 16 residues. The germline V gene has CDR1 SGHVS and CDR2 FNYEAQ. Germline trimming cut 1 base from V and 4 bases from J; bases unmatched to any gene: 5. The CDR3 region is CASSLGATSGYNEQFF. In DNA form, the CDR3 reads TGTGCCAGCAGCTTAGGGGCGACTAGCGGATACAATGAGCAGTTCTTC.

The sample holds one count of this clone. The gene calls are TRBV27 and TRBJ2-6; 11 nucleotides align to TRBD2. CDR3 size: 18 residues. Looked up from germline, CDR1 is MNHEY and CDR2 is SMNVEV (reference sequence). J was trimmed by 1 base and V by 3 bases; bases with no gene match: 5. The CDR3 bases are TGTGCCAGCAGTTTTACTAGCGGGAGTACTTCTGGGGCCAACGTCCTGACTTTC. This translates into CASSFTSGSTSGANVLTF.

In DNA form, the CDR3 reads TGTGCCAGTAGGCGACAGGGATACGGCTACACCTTC. Translation: CASRRQGYGYTF. The V call is TRBV19, the J call TRBJ1-2, with 7 nucleotides matching TRBD1. CDR3 length: 12 amino acids. The germline gives CDR1 LNHDA, CDR2 SQIVND (reference sequence). The V gene end was trimmed by 6 bases and the J gene end by 8 bases; junction bases not matched to a gene: 6.

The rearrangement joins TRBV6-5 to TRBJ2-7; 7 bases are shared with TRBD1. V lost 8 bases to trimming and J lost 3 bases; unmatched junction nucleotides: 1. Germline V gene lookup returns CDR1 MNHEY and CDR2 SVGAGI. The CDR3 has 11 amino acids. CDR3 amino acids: CASAGGYEQYF. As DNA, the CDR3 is TGTGCCAGCGCAGGGGGCTACGAGCAGTACTTC.

CDR3 sequence reads: CASSMVRGSEFWGYTF. CDR3 nucleotide sequence: TGCGCCAGCAGCATGGTCAGGGGATCGGAATTTTGGGGCTACACCTTC. V usage is TRBV5-1 and J usage is TRBJ1-2; TRBD1 might be the D (6 bases). The germline V gene has CDR1 SGHRS and CDR2 YFSETQ. The length of the CDR3 is 16 residues. Between the trimmed V and J ends, which lost 4 bases and 8 bases, there was a span of 24 bases.